These 22 T cell receptor beta chains originate from one sample sequenced in a study of blood T cell repertoires in COVID-19. Libraries were prepared by immunoSEQ multiplex PCR; TCRdb keeps only in-frame clonotypes and omits some of them. The data contain roughly 160,000 clones, approximately 80% of them singletons. The sample taken for sequencing was PBMCs or T cells enriched from blood (not recorded which). These TCRs come from a middle-aged man who had recovered from COVID-19.

This clone occurred a few times. CDR3 protein: CASSVTDSGNTIYF. The CDR3 nucleotides are TGTGCCAGCAGCGTCACAGACTCTGGAAACACCATATATTTT. The J gene is TRBJ1-3, the V gene TRBV9; D gene ambiguous. The germline V gene has CDR1 SGDLS and CDR2 YYNGEE. The CDR3 is 14 residues long. Trimming took 2 bases from V and 0 from J, leaving 6 bases between them. The whole variable domain, filled in from reference TRBV9 and TRBJ1-3, reads DSGVTQTPKHLITATGQRVTLRCSPRSGDLSVYWYQQSLDQGLQFLIQYYNGEERAKGNILERFSAQQFPDLHSELNLSSLELGDSALYFCASSVTDSGNTIYFGEGSWLTVV.

The gene calls are TRBV5-1 and TRBJ1-4; TRBD1 matches at 8 bases. With 3 bases clipped from V and 8 bases from J, the junction kept 18 bases outside the gene matches. Germline-derived CDR1 and CDR2 are SGHRS and YFSETQ. The CDR3 runs 18 residues. CDR3 sequence (DNA): TGCGCCAGCAGCTGGGGGGACAGGAGAGATGGAAGAGGCGAAAAACTGTTTTTT. Protein product: CASSWGDRRDGRGEKLFF.

This clone was seen just once. J is TRBJ1-4 and V is TRBV7-6, with 7 bases that match TRBD1. The V segment lost 3 bases and the J segment 6 bases; nucleotides outside the gene matches: 4. The CDR3 totals 14 residues. From germline, CDR1 is SGHVS and CDR2 FNYEAQ. The CDR3 here is CASSFGRGYEKLFF. In DNA form, the CDR3 reads TGTGCCAGCAGCTTCGGCAGGGGGTATGAAAAACTGTTTTTT.

The gene calls are TRBV3-1 (or the pseudogene TRBV3-2) and TRBJ2-3, with 12 bases fitting TRBD2. The CDR3 is made up of 18 amino acids. Germline assignment: CDR1 LGHDT and CDR2 YNNKEL (reference sequence). J gave up 5 bases and V 5 bases, and 14 bases lay outside the gene matches. This chain's CDR3 is CASSDRGSSGGVRDTQYF. CDR3 bases: TGTGCCAGCAGCGACAGGGGCTCTAGCGGGGGGGTCAGAGATACGCAGTATTTT.

This clone was seen more than once but under ten times. This chain links TRBV3-1 (or the pseudogene TRBV3-2) with TRBJ2-2; D is unclear. The V end was cut by 2 bases, the J end by 6 bases, with 7 bases between. Germline lookup yields CDR1 LGHDT and CDR2 YNNKEL (reference sequence). The CDR3 has 13 residues. This CDR3 reads CASSQSEAGELFF. The CDR3 region has the DNA TGTGCCAGCAGCCAAAGCGAGGCCGGGGAGCTGTTTTTT.

The V call is TRBV7-2, the J call TRBJ2-1; TRBD1 matches at 9 bases. The CDR3 length is 16 residues. Germline V CDR1 and CDR2: SGHTA, FQGNSA. The V gene end was trimmed by 5 bases and the J gene end by 4 bases; junction bases not matched to a gene: 9. CDR3 nucleotide sequence: TGTGCCAGCAGCGACGTGGACAGGGGACCTTACAATGAGCAGTTCTTC. This codes for CASSDVDRGPYNEQFF.

This chain connects TRBV15 to TRBJ1-3; 8 bases are shared with TRBD1. Germline CDR1 reads LNHNV; CDR2 reads YYDKDF (reference sequence). The CDR3 runs 13 residues. Trimming removed 7 bases from V and 11 bases from J; junction bases left unmatched: 10. CDR3 nucleotides: TGTGCCACCAACAGTCTTCCGGGACAGGCCATATATTTT. This encodes CATNSLPGQAIYF.

This chain connects TRBV19 to TRBJ1-2; D may be TRBD1 (6 bases). The CDR3 runs to 13 residues. The V gene's germline CDR1 is LNHDA and CDR2 SQIVND (reference sequence). Trimming left V 8 bases short and J 7 bases short, with 17 bases between. The CDR3 loop reads CASGPRGGLGYTF. The CDR3 nucleotides are TGTGCCAGTGGGCCGCGGGGGGGCCTTGGCTACACCTTC.

This sequence joins TRBV29-1 and TRBJ2-1; 9 bases fit TRBD2. Germline CDR1 SQVTM, CDR2 ANQGSEA. Unmatched junction bases numbered 4, after V lost 4 bases and J lost 3 bases. The CDR3 sequence is 14 residues long. As DNA, the CDR3 is TGCAGCGTTGGTAGCGGGAGTCTCTACAATGAGCAGTTCTTC. This translates into CSVGSGSLYNEQFF.

The V call is TRBV5-1, the J call TRBJ2-2, with no clear D. CDR1 SGHRS and CDR2 YFSETQ come from the germline V gene. Trimming cost V 0 bases and J 7 bases, with 7 bases left between them. CDR3 length: 13 amino acids. The CDR3 spells CASSLEIHGELFF. In DNA form, the CDR3 reads TGCGCCAGCAGCTTGGAAATCCACGGGGAGCTGTTTTTT. Complete variable domain (other parts from reference TRBV5-1 and TRBJ2-2): KAGVTQTPRYLIKTRGQQVTLSCSPISGHRSVSWYQQTPGQGLQFLFEYFSETQRNKGNFPGRFSGRQFSNSRSEMNVSTLELGDSALYLCASSLEIHGELFFGEGSRLTVL.

The chain is built from TRBV19 and TRBJ1-5; D is possibly TRBD1 (5 bases). V was cut by 5 bases and J by 2 bases, with 10 bases left in between. Germline V CDR1 and CDR2: LNHDA, SQIVND (reference sequence). The CDR3 consists of 14 residues. CDR3 DNA: TGTGCCAGTAGTCGGGACTGGGGCAATCAGCCCCAGCATTTT. This sequence encodes CASSRDWGNQPQHF.

The rearrangement uses TRBV5-4 and TRBJ2-5, with a possible D match to TRBD2 (6 bases). The CDR3 has 14 amino acids. Between the trimmed V and J ends, which lost 0 bases and 4 bases, there was a span of 10 bases. Germline assignment: CDR1 SGHNT and CDR2 YYREEE (reference sequence). Here the CDR3 reads CASSLEGTAETQYF. CDR3 nucleotide sequence: TGTGCCAGCAGCTTGGAAGGGACTGCAGAGACCCAGTACTTC.

V gene TRBV20-1 combines with J gene TRBJ2-3; D is perhaps TRBD2 (5 bases). Germline values: CDR1 DFQATT, CDR2 SNEGSKA (reference sequence). V was shortened by 3 bases and J by 1 base, with 17 bases between the two germline ends. The CDR3 contains 16 residues. The CDR3 sequence: CSASTVRSGGTDTQYF. The CDR3 DNA follows: TGCAGTGCTAGTACGGTACGAAGCGGAGGCACAGATACGCAGTATTTT.

This chain uses TRBV7-3 with TRBJ1-1; 8 bases agree with TRBD1. Germline loops: CDR1 SGHTA, CDR2 FQGTGA. V was pared by 4 bases and J by 4 bases, with 20 bases of the junction left unmatched. The CDR3 totals 19 residues. CDR3 residues: CASSSYRSGGASVGTEAFF. The CDR3 DNA is TGTGCCAGCAGCTCATACCGGTCAGGGGGCGCGTCGGTGGGCACTGAAGCTTTCTTT.

The V and J genes are TRBV6-5 and TRBJ2-5, with D possibly TRBD1 on 6 matching bases. This CDR3 is 13 amino acids long. The ends were cut back, 5 bases at V and 1 base at J, with 8 bases in the middle. Germline assignment: CDR1 MNHEY and CDR2 SVGAGI. CDR3 amino acids: CASSRQAQETQYF. The CDR3 nucleotides read TGTGCCAGCAGTCGACAGGCCCAAGAGACCCAGTACTTC.

The chain links TRBV7-9 to TRBJ1-2; D gene unclear. This CDR3 contains 14 residues. Germline V gene sequence: CDR1 SEHNR, CDR2 FQNEAQ (reference sequence). V was shortened by 3 bases and J by 4 bases, with 12 bases between the two germline ends. The CDR3 sequence is CASSFEQTIYGYTF. CDR3 DNA: TGTGCCAGCAGCTTTGAGCAGACAATCTATGGCTACACCTTC.

The V and J genes are TRBV7-9 and TRBJ2-6; 7 bases map to TRBD1. Trimming took 7 bases from V and 3 from J; bases not matched to a gene: 12. This CDR3 contains 17 residues. The germline V gene has CDR1 SEHNR and CDR2 FQNEAQ (reference sequence). This chain's CDR3 is CASIPRDTGVGANVLTF. The CDR3 DNA reads as TGTGCCAGCATCCCACGGGATACAGGGGTTGGGGCCAACGTCCTGACTTTC.

This chain joins TRBV5-1 and TRBJ2-1, with TRBD2 identical over 10 bases. The V and J ends lost 3 bases and 4 bases, in that order; junction bases with no gene match: 10. The germline CDR1 and CDR2 sequences are SGHRS and YFSETQ. This CDR3 comprises 17 residues. DNA for the CDR3: TGCGCCAGCAGCTCCCGTAACCTAGCGGGGGATTACAATGAGCAGTTCTTC. Protein: CASSSRNLAGDYNEQFF.

This sequence joins TRBV6-1 and TRBJ2-6; TRBD1 aligns across 7 bases. CDR1 is MNHNS, CDR2 SASEGT, per germline. The CDR3 length is 16 residues. V lost 4 bases, J lost 0 bases, and 3 bases stayed unmatched. DNA of the CDR3: TGTGCCAGCAGTGTGGGACAGACCTCTGGGGCCAACGTCCTGACTTTC. Its translation: CASSVGQTSGANVLTF.

V and J are TRBV4-2 and TRBJ2-5; 9 nucleotides align to TRBD2. The CDR3 runs 19 residues. CDR1 is LGHNA, CDR2 YNFKEQ, per germline. The V segment lost 1 base and the J segment 0 bases; nucleotides outside the gene matches: 12. Written as DNA, the CDR3 is TGTGCCAGCAGCCAAGCGGTTGGGGCTAGCGGGATGTACCAAGAGACCCAGTACTTC. This gives the protein CASSQAVGASGMYQETQYF.

The V call is TRBV10-3, the J call TRBJ1-5; maybe TRBD1 (6 bases). Trimming left V 6 bases short and J 4 bases short, with 13 bases between. CDR1 is ENHRY, CDR2 SYGVKD, per germline. This CDR3 has 14 residues. CDR3 DNA: TGTGCCATCAGCTCGAACAGGGTGAATCAGCCCCAGCATTTT. This codes for CAISSNRVNQPQHF.

J is TRBJ2-7 and V is TRBV27; tentative D call: TRBD2 (5 bases). V lost 6 bases and J 2 bases, leaving 11 bases between the germline ends. The germline V gene encodes CDR1 MNHEY and CDR2 SMNVEV (reference sequence). The CDR3 length is 13 residues. CDR3: CASRRAETYEQYF. For the CDR3, the DNA is TGTGCCAGCAGGAGGGCAGAAACCTACGAGCAGTACTTC.